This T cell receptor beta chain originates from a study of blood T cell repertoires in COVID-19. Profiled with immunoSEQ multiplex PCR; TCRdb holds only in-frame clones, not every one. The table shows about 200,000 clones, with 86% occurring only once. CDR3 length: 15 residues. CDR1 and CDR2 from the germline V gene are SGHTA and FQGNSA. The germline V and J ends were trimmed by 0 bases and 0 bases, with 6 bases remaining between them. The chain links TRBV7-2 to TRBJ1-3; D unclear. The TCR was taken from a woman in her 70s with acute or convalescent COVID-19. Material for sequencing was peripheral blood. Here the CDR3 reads CASSLAFSSGNTIYF. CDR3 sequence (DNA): TGTGCCAGCAGCTTAGCGTTCAGCTCTGGAAACACCATATATTTT. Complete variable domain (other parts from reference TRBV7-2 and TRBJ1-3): GAGVSQSPSNKVTEKGKDVELRCDPISGHTALYWYRQSLGQGLEFLIYFQGNSAPDKSGLPSDRFSAERTGGSVSTLTIQRTQQEDSAVYLCASSLAFSSGNTIYFGEGSWLTVV.